This T cell receptor (beta chain) was identified in a study of T-cell reconstitution after alpha-beta-depleted transplantation in children. Regarding the study as a whole: By about two months after transplant, alpha-beta T cells reportedly arose from several hundred graft clones that had expanded. T-cell counts and diversity at one year post-transplant came mainly from newly produced T cells.

Points on this clonotype: Its antigen is not known.

The library targeted TCRbeta and was prepared with unique molecular identifiers. One entry per CDR3 protein results from TCRdb running MiXCR on the PCR reads. The table shows just over 950,000 distinct CDR3 sequences, with around 30% occurring only once. This TCR was recovered from a boy in the first two years of life who had a stem cell transplant for SCID, so the T cells may come from the graft donor. The input for sequencing was PBMCs, mostly from graft donor cells, taken 360 days after TCRalphabeta/CD19-depleted stem cell transplant.

CDR3 region: CASSLDSGTDNEQFF. CDR3 coding DNA: TGTGCCAGCAGCTTAGACTCCGGGACAGACAATGAGCAGTTCTTC. This sequence joins TRBV7-8 and TRBJ2-1; 7 bases map to TRBD1. CDR1 SGHVS and CDR2 FQNEAQ come from the germline V gene. The J segment lost 5 bases and the V segment lost 1 base, leaving 5 bases of the junction unmatched. The CDR3 is 15 amino acids.